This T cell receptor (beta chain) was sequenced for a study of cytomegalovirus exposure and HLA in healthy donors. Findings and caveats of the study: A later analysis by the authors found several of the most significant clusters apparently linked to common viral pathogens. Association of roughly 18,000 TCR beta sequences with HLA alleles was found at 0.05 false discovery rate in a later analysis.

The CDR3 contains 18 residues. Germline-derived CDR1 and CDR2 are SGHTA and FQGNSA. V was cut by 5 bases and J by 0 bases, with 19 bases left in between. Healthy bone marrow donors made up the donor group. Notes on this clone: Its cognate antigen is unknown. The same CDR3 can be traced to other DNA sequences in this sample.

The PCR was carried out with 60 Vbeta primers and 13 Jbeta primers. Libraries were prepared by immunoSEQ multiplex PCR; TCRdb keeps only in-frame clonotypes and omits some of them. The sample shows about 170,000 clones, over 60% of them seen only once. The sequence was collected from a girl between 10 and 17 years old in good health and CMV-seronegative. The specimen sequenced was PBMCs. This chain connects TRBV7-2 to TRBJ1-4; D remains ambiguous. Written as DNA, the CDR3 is TGTGCCAGCAGCCCCTCCCCCCAACTGCGGGCAACTAATGAAAAACTGTTTTTT. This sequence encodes CASSPSPQLRATNEKLFF.